Following are 4 T cell receptor beta chains from one sample sequenced in a study of T-cell reconstitution after alpha-beta-depleted transplantation in children. Unique molecular identifiers were incorporated when the TCRbeta library was constructed. TCRdb ran MiXCR on the PCR reads and lists one entry per CDR3 protein. The sample includes hundreds of thousands of distinct CDR3 sequences, 10% of them seen just once. The input for sequencing was PBMCs, taken before TCRalphabeta/CD19-depleted stem cell transplant. Receptors were obtained from a boy in the first two years of life with acute myeloid leukemia, due to receive a stem cell transplant.

This clonotype was recorded many times. The chain couples TRBV28 to TRBJ2-1; 9 bases are shared with TRBD1. After removal of 6 bases from V and 1 base from J, the junction contained 4 bases not matched to a gene. The CDR3 extends over 15 amino acids. CDR1 is MDHEN, CDR2 SYDVKM, per germline. Here the CDR3 reads CASSPDRGSYNEQFF. The CDR3 nucleotides read TGTGCCAGCAGCCCGGACAGGGGATCCTACAATGAGCAGTTCTTC.

About this clonotype: One end of the junction fails to match germline, which may point to a read error. The chain joins TRBV18 to TRBJ1-5; D not resolved. CDR3 length: 13 amino acids. CDR1 is KGHSH, CDR2 LQKENI, per germline. The CDR3 region has the DNA TGTGCCAGCTCACCTGAGGGAAATCAGACCCAGCATTTT. Translation: CASSPEGNQTQHF.

Here the CDR3 reads CASSQSQPHEQYF. CDR3 nucleotides: TGTGCCAGCAGTCAATCGCAGCCGCACGAGCAGTACTTC. This chain connects TRBV28 to TRBJ2-7, with D unresolved. The V end lost 5 bases, the J end lost 5 bases, and 13 bases lay between the germline ends. The CDR3 has 13 amino acids. Germline assignment: CDR1 MDHEN and CDR2 SYDVKM.

This clonotype appeared many times. V and J are TRBV7-9 and TRBJ2-5; D uncertain. Germline CDR1 is SEHNR and CDR2 is FQNEAQ (reference sequence). CDR3 length: 13 amino acids. Deletions cut 3 bases from V and 7 bases from J, with 12 bases between. The CDR3 reads CASSFPIDGTQYF. CDR3 sequence (DNA): TGTGCCAGCAGCTTTCCCATAGATGGGACCCAGTACTTC. The variable domain in full, completed from reference TRBV7-9 and TRBJ2-5, reads DTGVSQNPRHKITKRGQNVTFRCDPISEHNRLYWYRQTLGQGPEFLTYFQNEAQLEKSRLLSDRFSAERPKGSFSTLEIQRTEQGDSAMYLCASSFPIDGTQYFGPGTRLLVL.